Listed below are T cell receptor beta chains from one sample, sequenced in a study of T cells in tuberculosis. Generated by immunoSEQ multiplex PCR, the TCRdb table keeps only in-frame clones and is missing some. Of some 49,000 clones listed, around 96% are singletons. This material consisted of PBMCs, taken at tuberculosis diagnosis. These TCRs come from an adult with tuberculosis. The CDR3 runs from the conserved cysteine through the conserved F or W. D genes are given only for firm matches. For some rows the clone size is stated as once, few or many, or as a class when expanded; others skip it.

clone_size j_call d_call cdr3_length v_call cdr3_nt cdr3_aa
. TRBJ2-1 TRBD2 18 TRBV5-1 TGCGCCAGCAGCTCGGGACTAGGCGCCGAGGTCTCCTACAATGAGCAGTTCTTC CASSSGLGAEVSYNEQFF
. TRBJ1-2 . 13 TRBV29-1 TGCAGCGTCCTTATATCTTTAAACTATGGCTACACCTTC CSVLISLNYGYTF
. TRBJ1-1 . 13 TRBV29-1 TGCAGCGTTGAGCGGGTAAAAGGCACTGAAGCTTTCTTT CSVERVKGTEAFF
. TRBJ2-7 . 14 TRBV5-6 TGTGCCAGCAGCTTGAGGACTCGATCCTACGAGCAGTACTTC CASSLRTRSYEQYF
. TRBJ2-5 . 13 TRBV7-9 TGTGCCAGCAGCTTAGGAGTTCAAGAGACCCAGTACTTC CASSLGVQETQYF
. TRBJ1-2 TRBD1 13 TRBV6-4 TGTGCCAGCAGTGACGGAGGGGGCAATGGCTACACCTTC CASSDGGGNGYTF
. TRBJ2-1 . 18 TRBV10-3 TGTGCCATCAGGGGCTCTCATATCACCGGGAATTCCTACAATGAGCAGTTCTTC CAIRGSHITGNSYNEQFF
. TRBJ1-2 . 10 TRBV20-1 TGCAGTGCTAGCCAGGTGGGCTACACCTTC CSASQVGYTF
. TRBJ2-3 . 14 TRBV27 TGTGCCAGCAGCCCATTAGCTAGCACAGATACGCAGTATTTT CASSPLASTDTQYF
. TRBJ2-7 . 12 TRBV2 TGTGCCAGCAGTGACGCGGTACCTCGACGGGACTTC CASSDAVPRRDF
once TRBJ1-1 . 15 TRBV9 TGTGCCAGCAGCGTAGATTCGGGGGTGAACACTGAAGCTTTCTTT CASSVDSGVNTEAFF
. TRBJ1-2 TRBD1 13 TRBV27 TGTGCCAGCAAAATCCAGGGGGCGGAGGGCTACACCTTC CASKIQGAEGYTF
once TRBJ2-7 TRBD2 13 TRBV7-2 TGTGCCAGCAGCCAGGCGGGGGGCTACGAGCAGTACTTC CASSQAGGYEQYF
once TRBJ2-7 TRBD2 16 TRBV4-1 TGCGCCAGCAGCCAATTTCGCAGCGGGAGTTCCCACGAGCAGTACTTC CASSQFRSGSSHEQYF
. TRBJ1-5 . 14 TRBV27 TGTGCCAGCAGTCCCGTTCACCCTAGTCAGCCCCAGCATTTT CASSPVHPSQPQHF
. TRBJ2-1 TRBD2 16 TRBV5-1 TGCGCCAGCAGCTTGGGGAGCGGGAGTACCCCCAATGAGCAGTTCTTC CASSLGSGSTPNEQFF
. TRBJ1-3 . 14 TRBV10-2 TGCGCCAGCAGTGAATCCAGGGTCGGAAACACCATATATTTT CASSESRVGNTIYF
. TRBJ2-1 . 11 TRBV20-1 TGCAGTGCACCGGCACCGGGTGAGCAGTTCTTC CSAPAPGEQFF
. TRBJ2-5 . 13 TRBV28 TGTGCCAGCAGCCCGGACCCCTTACAGGCCCAGTACTTC CASSPDPLQAQYF
. TRBJ1-3 . 15 TRBV6-5 TGTGCCAGCACGCAGGGGCCTTTTTCTGGAAACACCATATATTTT CASTQGPFSGNTIYF
once TRBJ1-5 TRBD1 15 TRBV30 TGTGCCTGGAGCGGGACAGGATCATACAATCAGCCCCAGCATTTT CAWSGTGSYNQPQHF
. TRBJ1-1 . 18 TRBV4-3 TGCGCCAGCAGCCAAGATCCGGGGGGTTCAGGAGAGGTCACTGAAGCTTTCTTT CASSQDPGGSGEVTEAFF
. TRBJ2-7 . 15 TRBV7-2 TGTGCCAGCAGCTTAGTATGGACAGCCTCCTACGAGCAGTACTTC CASSLVWTASYEQYF
. TRBJ2-5 . 15 TRBV5-1 TGCGCCAGCAGAAGTGGGCCCAGCCATGACGAGACCCAGTACTTC CASRSGPSHDETQYF
. TRBJ2-2 . 16 TRBV30 TGTGCCTGGAGTGTAAGGGGCGGGGCGAACACCGGGGAGCTGTTTTTT CAWSVRGGANTGELFF
once TRBJ2-7 . 14 TRBV21-1 TGTGCCACCTTGCTTGGGACAGAGTCCTACGAGCAGTACTTC CATLLGTESYEQYF